This TCR beta chain was retrieved from a study of regulatory T cells in long-lasting Graves disease. About the research overall: Positivity for TSH receptor antibodies plus over 5 years of antithyroid drugs meant persistent Graves' disease.

Study results and limitations: Comparison showed that persistent patients shared more public clonotypes (over 2,500) than new patients (about 970).

Building the TCR beta libraries relied on iRepertoire HTBI primers, and CDR3 regions underwent Arm-PCR. TCRdb used MiXCR to reprocess the multiplex PCR reads, holding one entry per CDR3 protein. Seen here are 700,000 or so distinct CDR3 sequences, about 32% observed once, and the top ten hold about two fifths. Worth noting for this clonotype: No antigen is known for it.

Germline V CDR1 and CDR2: GTSNPN, SVGIG (reference sequence). Trimming pared 7 bases from V and 4 bases from J, leaving 22 bases between. This CDR3 region has 15 residues. Time point described: persistent/refractory GD, antithyroid drugs over 5 years with positive TRAb. Making the TCR library involved RNA that had been extracted from PBMCs. Patients all came to the study from an endocrinology department in Xi'an, China. This chain connects TRBV30 to TRBJ1-1; D gene unclear. The clonotype comes from a female donor with Graves disease. The sample was peripheral blood mononuclear cells (PBMCs), taken when the disease was refractory, from a patient treated with antithyroid drugs. The chain's CDR3 is CAYWTPRGWGTEAFF. CDR3 coding DNA: TGTGCCTATTGGACGCCCCGGGGTTGGGGCACTGAAGCTTTCTTT.